The 25 T cell receptor beta chains listed next were all sequenced from one sample in a study of glioma-infiltrating T cells after dendritic cell vaccination. The assay was immunoSEQ multiplex PCR, and TCRdb's table has in-frame clones only and misses some. The sample lists about 92,000 clones, around 86% occurring once. The source material was blood, sampled before dendritic cell vaccination. Receptors were obtained from a human donor with glioblastoma.

The V and J genes are TRBV11-1 and TRBJ2-1, with unresolved D. CDR1 SGHAT and CDR2 FQDESV come from the germline V gene (reference sequence). V shed 3 bases and J shed 0 bases, with 9 bases lying between them. The CDR3 is 15 residues long. The CDR3 is CASSLVHSSYNEQFF. CDR3 bases: TGTGCCAGCAGCTTGGTCCACAGCTCCTACAATGAGCAGTTCTTC.

This sequence joins TRBV4-1 and TRBJ1-5; possibly TRBD1 for D (5 bases). V lost 0 bases to trimming and J lost 2 bases, with 11 bases between them. This CDR3 spans 16 amino acids. Germline CDR1 MGHRA, CDR2 YSYEKL. CDR3 protein: CASSQDGGIGNQPQHF. The CDR3 DNA is TGCGCCAGCAGCCAAGACGGGGGGATTGGCAATCAGCCCCAGCATTTT.

J is TRBJ2-5 and V is TRBV19; D might be TRBD2 (6 bases). The V gene lost 8 bases and the J gene lost 5 bases, with 18 bases spanning the gap. The CDR3 runs 14 residues. Germline values: CDR1 LNHDA, CDR2 SQIVND (reference sequence). The CDR3 coding sequence is TGTGCCAGTTCCGCGACTAGTGTAGTCGAGACCCAGTACTTC. It encodes CASSATSVVETQYF.

The chain employs TRBV15 and TRBJ2-1; 8 nucleotides match TRBD1. With 1 base clipped from V and 7 bases from J, the junction kept 6 bases outside the gene matches. The CDR3 is made up of 15 amino acids. Germline lookup yields CDR1 LNHNV and CDR2 YYDKDF (reference sequence). Written as DNA, the CDR3 is TGTGCCACCAGCAGAGTTGGACAGGGATTGAATGAGCAGTTCTTC. Protein: CATSRVGQGLNEQFF.

The rearrangement links TRBV2 to TRBJ2-3; TRBD2 might be the D (6 bases). Trimming took 7 bases from V and 2 from J, leaving 10 bases between them. The CDR3 covers 13 residues. From germline, CDR1 is SNHLY and CDR2 FYNNEI. The DNA for the CDR3 is TGTGCCAGCATCGGGAGTAACACAGATACGCAGTATTTT. Amino acids: CASIGSNTDTQYF. Together with reference TRBV2 and TRBJ2-3, the CDR3 gives the full variable domain: EPEVTQTPSHQVTQMGQEVILRCVPISNHLYFYWYRQILGQKVEFLVSFYNNEISEKSEIFDDQFSVERPDGSNFTLKIRSTKLEDSAMYFCASIGSNTDTQYFGPGTRLTVL.

This clone was counted only a few times. CDR3 bases: TGTGCCAGTAGCAACACAGGGAGCCCCATTTATGGCTACACCTTC. Amino acids: CASSNTGSPIYGYTF. The chain couples TRBV19 to TRBJ1-2; D possibly corresponds to TRBD1 (6 bases). V lost 6 bases, J lost 5 bases, and 19 bases lay in between. The CDR3 has 15 residues. Looked up from germline, CDR1 is LNHDA and CDR2 is SQIVND (reference sequence).

The gene calls are TRBV25-1 and TRBJ1-5; D remains ambiguous. This CDR3 is 14 amino acids long. Germline V lookup: CDR1 MGHDK, CDR2 SYGVNS. Trimming pared 4 bases from V and 2 bases from J, leaving 9 bases between. Here the CDR3 reads CASSGTLGNQPQHF. In DNA, the CDR3 is TGTGCCAGCAGTGGAACTCTTGGCAATCAGCCCCAGCATTTT.

The CDR3 loop reads CASSRQGNTEAFF. CDR3 in DNA: TGTGCCAGCAGTAGACAGGGGAACACTGAAGCTTTCTTT. The chain has TRBV2 and TRBJ1-1, with 7 bases matching TRBD1. The CDR3 consists of 13 residues. The J segment lost 1 base and the V segment lost 5 bases, leaving 1 base of the junction unmatched. Germline V gene sequence: CDR1 SNHLY, CDR2 FYNNEI.

In its sample, this clone was seen a few times. This chain joins TRBV14 and TRBJ1-4; unclear D gene. The V and J ends lost 4 bases and 7 bases respectively, with 7 bases between them. The germline V gene has CDR1 SGHDN and CDR2 FVKESK. The CDR3 is 12 residues long. CDR3 sequence: CASSRGSEKLFF. In DNA, the CDR3 is TGTGCCAGCAGCCGAGGGTCTGAAAAACTGTTTTTT.

This rearrangement joins TRBV6-4 to TRBJ2-1; 10 positions match TRBD2. The CDR3 covers 15 residues. V shed 6 bases and J 5 bases; nucleotides not matched to a gene: 7. Germline CDR1 reads MRHNA; CDR2 reads SNTAGT. The CDR3 DNA reads TGTGCCAGCAGCCGCTTCGGACTAGCGGACAATGAGCAGTTCTTC. This gives the protein CASSRFGLADNEQFF.

This rearrangement joins TRBV5-1 to TRBJ2-7; D might be TRBD1 (6 bases). V gave up 1 base and J gave up 1 base, with 12 bases separating them. There are 15 residues in the CDR3. Germline CDR1 and CDR2: SGHRS and YFSETQ. CDR3 amino acids: CASSLQQGRSYEQYF. DNA for the CDR3: TGCGCCAGCAGCTTGCAACAGGGTAGATCCTACGAGCAGTACTTC.

This clone was seen a single time. The J gene is TRBJ2-7, the V gene TRBV5-4, with TRBD2 identical over 9 bases. This CDR3 spans 15 amino acids. V lost 4 bases, J lost 5 bases, and 10 bases stayed unmatched. The germline V gene has CDR1 SGHNT and CDR2 YYREEE (reference sequence). CDR3 coding DNA: TGTGCCAGCAGCCCGGGGGTGGCGGGAGGGCACGAGCAGTACTTC. This codes for CASSPGVAGGHEQYF. Together with reference TRBV5-4 and TRBJ2-7, the CDR3 gives the full variable domain: ETGVTQSPTHLIKTRGQQVTLRCSSQSGHNTVSWYQQALGQGPQFIFQYYREEENGRGNFPPRFSGLQFPNYSSELNVNALELDDSALYLCASSPGVAGGHEQYFGPGTRLTVT.

This clone appeared a few times. The V gene is TRBV19, the J gene TRBJ1-5; perhaps TRBD1 as D (5 bases). Trimming left V 7 bases short and J 6 bases short, with 16 bases between. The CDR3 is 14 amino acids. CDR1 is LNHDA, CDR2 SQIVND, per germline (reference sequence). The CDR3 DNA follows: TGTGCCAGTACCCCGGGGGGAGGCGGTCAGCCCCAGCATTTT. It is translated as CASTPGGGGQPQHF.

This chain links TRBV19 with TRBJ2-3; D uncertain. Germline CDR1 reads LNHDA; CDR2 reads SQIVND (reference sequence). This CDR3 region has 16 residues. V lost 3 bases and J 4 bases, leaving 17 bases between the germline ends. The DNA for the CDR3 is TGTGCCAGTAGTATGAGTAGAGAGTACTTCGCAGATACGCAGTATTTT. This codes for CASSMSREYFADTQYF.

This sequence joins TRBV6-1 and TRBJ1-5; no clear D gene. The ends were cut back, 3 bases at V and 5 bases at J, with 8 bases in the middle. Looked up from germline, CDR1 is MNHNS and CDR2 is SASEGT. The CDR3 is made up of 13 amino acids. Written as DNA, the CDR3 is TGTGCCAGCAGTGATGTGGAGTATCAGCCCCAGCATTTT. This codes for CASSDVEYQPQHF.

The chain links TRBV5-6 to TRBJ2-3, with D uncertain. There are 12 residues in the CDR3. Germline CDR1 and CDR2: SGHDT and YYEEEE. The ends were cut back, 1 base at V and 4 bases at J, with 4 bases in the middle. The CDR3 sequence is CASSLSADTQYF. The CDR3 region has the DNA TGTGCCAGCAGCTTGTCGGCAGATACGCAGTATTTT.

This clone was detected a few times. The gene calls are TRBV2 and TRBJ2-7, with D tentatively TRBD2 (5 bases). Germline lookup yields CDR1 SNHLY and CDR2 FYNNEI. The CDR3 length is 13 residues. V lost 8 bases, J lost 3 bases, and 14 bases lay in between. CDR3 in DNA: TGTGCCAGCCTCCGGGAAGGGTTCTACGAGCAGTACTTC. The encoded protein is CASLREGFYEQYF.

This clone was seen only once. The J gene is TRBJ1-1, the V gene TRBV13; the match to TRBD1 covers 7 bases. The junction had 2 bases not matched to a gene; V was cut back by 0 bases and J by 4 bases. Germline CDR1 PRHDT, CDR2 FYEKMQ (reference sequence). CDR3 size: 14 residues. The CDR3 coding sequence is TGTGCCAGCAGCTTAGGCCGGACAGGCACTGAAGCTTTCTTT. It is translated as CASSLGRTGTEAFF.

This chain joins TRBV5-5 and TRBJ1-5; TRBD1 is a possible D gene (5 bases). Deletions cut 4 bases from V and 1 base from J, with 12 bases between. Germline V CDR1 and CDR2: SGHKS, YYEKEE (reference sequence). CDR3 size: 15 residues. CDR3 DNA: TGTGCCAGCAGCCGGGACTCAGGAAGCAATCAGCCCCAGCATTTT. Protein sequence: CASSRDSGSNQPQHF.

The V call is TRBV28, the J call TRBJ1-2; D gene ambiguous. The CDR3 has 15 amino acids. Trimming removed 5 bases at V and 3 bases at J, with 16 bases between. Germline CDR1 and CDR2: MDHEN and SYDVKM. The CDR3 region is CASSPTSPGDYGYTF. For the CDR3, the DNA is TGTGCCAGCAGTCCAACCTCACCCGGGGACTATGGCTACACCTTC.

V usage is TRBV12-5 and J usage is TRBJ2-1; D is unresolved. CDR1 and CDR2 (germline): LGHNT, FRNRAP. The CDR3 consists of 13 residues. V was pared by 2 bases and J by 7 bases, with 9 bases between. The CDR3 region has the DNA TGTGCTAGTGGTTTGTGGCAGAGGAATGAGCAGTTCTTC. Residues: CASGLWQRNEQFF.

The rearrangement links TRBV4-1 to TRBJ1-1; D is uncertain. The germline V and J ends were trimmed by 2 bases and 1 base, with 5 bases remaining between them. Germline values: CDR1 MGHRA, CDR2 YSYEKL. CDR3 length equals 13 residues. As DNA, the CDR3 is TGCGCCAGCAGCCAACCAGGGAACACTGAAGCTTTCTTT. Amino acids: CASSQPGNTEAFF.

The gene calls are TRBV2 and TRBJ2-2; D call uncertain. Germline CDR1 reads SNHLY; CDR2 reads FYNNEI. Trimming stripped 2 bases from V and 2 bases from J, with 3 bases between. The CDR3 length is 13 residues. The CDR3 sequence is CASSEQNTGELFF. The CDR3 nucleotides are TGTGCCAGCAGTGAACAAAACACCGGGGAGCTGTTTTTT.

CDR3 DNA sequence: TGCGCCAGCAGCATACGGACAGGGAACGACGAGCAGTACTTC. It yields the protein CASSIRTGNDEQYF. The V gene is TRBV5-1, the J gene TRBJ2-7; 8 bases are shared with TRBD1. There are 14 residues in the CDR3. Unmatched junction bases numbered 8, after V lost 4 bases and J lost 5 bases. The V gene's germline CDR1 is SGHRS and CDR2 YFSETQ. The entire variable domain, with the rest obtained from reference TRBV5-1 and TRBJ2-7, is as follows: KAGVTQTPRYLIKTRGQQVTLSCSPISGHRSVSWYQQTPGQGLQFLFEYFSETQRNKGNFPGRFSGRQFSNSRSEMNVSTLELGDSALYLCASSIRTGNDEQYFGPGTRLTVT.

The chain joins TRBV19 to TRBJ1-6; TRBD1 is a possible D gene (6 bases). V was cut by 7 bases and J by 5 bases, with 9 bases left in between. The germline V gene has CDR1 LNHDA and CDR2 SQIVND (reference sequence). The CDR3 extends over 13 amino acids. The CDR3 region has the DNA TGTGCCAGTACCAGGACAGATAATTCACCCCTCCACTTT. It encodes CASTRTDNSPLHF.